This T cell receptor beta chain was documented in a study of blood T cell repertoires in COVID-19. The method was immunoSEQ multiplex PCR; TCRdb's version includes in-frame clones alone and lacks a portion of them. The table records 190,000 or so clones, approximately 86% of them present only once. The clonotype originates from a woman in her 30s who had been exposed to COVID-19. What was sequenced was PBMCs or T cells enriched from blood (not recorded which).

This chain's CDR3 is CASSSWTQGPYF. CDR3 DNA: TGTGCCAGCAGCTCCTGGACCCAGGGGCCGTACTTC. V is TRBV2 and J is TRBJ2-7, with a possible D match to TRBD1 (6 bases). Germline lookup yields CDR1 SNHLY and CDR2 FYNNEI. The CDR3 contains 12 residues. V was shortened by 6 bases and J by 12 bases, with 18 bases between the two germline ends.